This entry lists 8 T cell receptor beta chains sequenced from one sample in a study of blood T cells in healthy people across ages. The second PCR ran 7 to 11 cycles with a sample-barcoded 5' primer and J-beta primers. TCRdb used MiXCR to reprocess the 5' RACE reads, holding one entry per CDR3 protein. The sample records around 1,800,000 distinct CDR3 sequences, about two fifths being singletons. Sequencing was done on a sample of blood. These receptors originate from a human donor in good health.

In this sample, this clonotype turned up many times. The CDR3: CASSVDVRSSYNSPLHF. CDR3 sequence (DNA): TGTGCCAGCAGCGTAGATGTGAGGAGCTCCTATAATTCACCCCTCCACTTT. V is TRBV9 and J is TRBJ1-6; D not resolved. This CDR3 has 17 residues. CDR1 SGDLS and CDR2 YYNGEE come from the germline V gene. Between the trimmed V and J ends, which lost 0 bases and 0 bases, there was a span of 10 bases.

The CDR3 DNA is TGTGCCAGCAGTTACGGGACCGTGGGAGAGACCCAGTACTTC. This sequence encodes CASSYGTVGETQYF. This chain joins TRBV12-3 or TRBV12-4 and TRBJ2-5; D assignment may be TRBD1 or TRBD2 (5 bases each). Trimming removed 4 bases at V and 4 bases at J, with 13 bases between. The CDR3 sequence is 14 residues long.

In regard to this clonotype: Given a much more abundant clone one base away, this may be a read error. V is TRBV7-2 and J is TRBJ1-4; D not certain. The germline V gene has CDR1 SGHTA and CDR2 FQGNSA. This CDR3 has 14 residues. This chain's CDR3 is CAGSQGPTNEKLFF. The CDR3 DNA follows: TGTGCCGGCAGCCAAGGGCCAACTAATGAAAAACTGTTTTTT.

The V gene is TRBV7-8, the J gene TRBJ2-1, with TRBD1 matching over 8 bases. Losses at the gene ends were 5 bases for V and 7 bases for J; bases not matched to a gene: 13. Germline V gene data show CDR1 as SGHVS and CDR2 as FQNEAQ. CDR3 length equals 16 residues. The CDR3 DNA follows: TGTGCCAGCAGCCTCCTGCCAGGGGGCTTCTGGAATGAGCAGTTCTTC. Its protein is CASSLLPGGFWNEQFF.

The table lists this clonotype with many counts. V and J are TRBV9 and TRBJ1-2; no clear D gene. V gave up 0 bases and J gave up 2 bases, with 11 bases separating them. The CDR3 spans 15 residues. The germline CDR1 and CDR2 sequences are SGDLS and YYNGEE. The CDR3 sequence: CASSVVGKINYGYTF. The CDR3, as DNA: TGTGCCAGCAGCGTAGTGGGGAAGATAAACTATGGCTACACCTTC.

The rearrangement joins TRBV5-1 to TRBJ1-6; D unresolved. Germline V lookup: CDR1 SGHRS, CDR2 YFSETQ. The CDR3 contains 16 residues. V was trimmed by 0 bases and J by 0 bases, leaving 7 bases between them. CDR3 loop: CASSLEVSSYNSPLHF. The CDR3 region has the DNA TGCGCCAGCAGCTTGGAGGTCAGCTCCTATAATTCACCCCTCCACTTT.

The chain recombines TRBV6-2 or TRBV6-3 with TRBJ2-5, with TRBD1 matching 8 bases. CDR1 and CDR2 from the germline V gene are MNHEY and SVGEGT. With 4 bases clipped from V and 11 bases from J, the junction kept 18 bases outside the gene matches. This CDR3 is 16 amino acids long. CDR3 in amino acids: CASSSIDRGFTGEQYF. CDR3 in DNA: TGTGCCAGCAGTTCCATCGACAGGGGCTTCACTGGTGAGCAGTACTTC.

This chain uses TRBV7-2 with TRBJ2-2; D unresolved. Germline lookup yields CDR1 SGHTA and CDR2 FQGNSA. This CDR3 comprises 15 residues. V was pared by 3 bases and J by 6 bases, with 14 bases between. The CDR3 sequence: CASSFSSLIAGELFF. The DNA for the CDR3 is TGTGCCAGCAGCTTTTCTTCCTTGATTGCCGGGGAGCTGTTTTTT. Drawing the rest from reference TRBV7-2 and TRBJ2-2, the complete variable domain is GAGVSQSPSNKVTEKGKDVELRCDPISGHTALYWYRQSLGQGLEFLIYFQGNSAPDKSGLPSDRFSAERTGGSVSTLTIQRTQQEDSAVYLCASSFSSLIAGELFFGEGSRLTVL.